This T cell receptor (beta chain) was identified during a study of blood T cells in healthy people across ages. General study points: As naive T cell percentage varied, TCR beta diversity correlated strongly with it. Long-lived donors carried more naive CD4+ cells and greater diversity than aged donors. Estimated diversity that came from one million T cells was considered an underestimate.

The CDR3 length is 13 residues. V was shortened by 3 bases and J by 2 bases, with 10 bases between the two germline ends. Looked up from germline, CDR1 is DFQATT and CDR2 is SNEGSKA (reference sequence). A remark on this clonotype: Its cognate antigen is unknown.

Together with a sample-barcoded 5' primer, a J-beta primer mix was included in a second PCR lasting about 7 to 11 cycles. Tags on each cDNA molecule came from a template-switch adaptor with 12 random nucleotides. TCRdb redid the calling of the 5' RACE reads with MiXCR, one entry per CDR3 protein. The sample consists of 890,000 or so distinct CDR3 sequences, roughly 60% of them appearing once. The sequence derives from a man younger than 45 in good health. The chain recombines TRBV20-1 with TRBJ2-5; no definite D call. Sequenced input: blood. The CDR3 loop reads CSASGQEQETQYF. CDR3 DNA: TGCAGTGCTAGCGGTCAGGAGCAAGAGACCCAGTACTTC.